The 2 T cell receptor beta chains reported below all come from one sample, sequenced in a study of cytomegalovirus exposure and HLA in healthy donors. The PCR had 60 Vbeta and 13 Jbeta primers. Produced via immunoSEQ multiplex PCR; TCRdb's table is partial and in-frame only. This table has 85,000 to 130,000 clones, approximately 81% appearing once. Sequenced sample: PBMCs. These receptors all stem from a male donor in good health and CMV-seropositive.

This rearrangement joins TRBV19 to TRBJ1-1, with 9 positions matching TRBD1. Germline lookup yields CDR1 LNHDA and CDR2 SQIVND (reference sequence). This CDR3 has 18 amino acids. V was pared by 6 bases and J by 4 bases, with 18 bases of the junction left unmatched. Here the CDR3 DNA reads TGTGCCAGTAGAAACAGGGGGCTGAGAGGGAACATGAGCACTGAAGCTTTCTTT. Encoded protein: CASRNRGLRGNMSTEAFF.

Comments on this clone: One junction end does not reproduce the germline sequence, and a read error may be involved. The chain carries TRBV2 and TRBJ2-3; tentatively, D is TRBD2 (6 bases). Germline CDR1 SNHLY, CDR2 FYNNEI. The CDR3 totals 11 residues. CDR3 coding DNA: TGTGCCAGCAGCCCGGAGGGCGGGCGGAATTTT. Translation: CASSPEGGRNF. Filled out from reference TRBV2 and TRBJ2-3, the complete variable domain reads EPEVTQTPSHQVTQMGQEVILRCVPISNHLYFYWYRQILGQKVEFLVSFYNNEISEKSEIFDDQFSVERPDGSNFTLKIRSTKLEDSAMYFCASSPEGGRNFGPGTRLTVL.